These 11 T cell receptor beta chains share one sample of origin, sequenced in a study of cytomegalovirus exposure and HLA in healthy donors. PCR involved 60 Vbeta and 13 Jbeta primers. TCRdb keeps only in-frame clones here, not all; method: immunoSEQ multiplex PCR. The repertoire holds about 120,000 clones, with about 80% as singletons. The source material was PBMCs. All receptors come from a woman under 30 in good health and CMV-seronegative.

On this clone itself: The same CDR3 arises from other DNA sequences in this sample as well. The chain uses TRBV9 and TRBJ1-6; perhaps TRBD1 as D (6 bases). Germline V lookup: CDR1 SGDLS, CDR2 YYNGEE. Trimming pared 4 bases from V and 4 bases from J, leaving 9 bases between. The CDR3 runs 14 residues. DNA of the CDR3: TGTGCCAGCAGCTTAGGACAGTATAATTCACCCCTCCACTTT. It yields the protein CASSLGQYNSPLHF.

The gene calls are TRBV7-2 and TRBJ2-2, with 12 bases aligning to TRBD2. Trimming took 5 bases from V and 3 from J; bases not matched to a gene: 4. Per germline, CDR1 SGHTA and CDR2 FQGNSA. The CDR3 is 16 amino acids. The CDR3 nucleotides are TGTGCCAGCAGCCGAAGACTAGCGGGGGACACCGGGGAGCTGTTTTTT. As protein: CASSRRLAGDTGELFF.

The chain is built from TRBV7-8 and TRBJ1-3; 7 bases are shared with TRBD1. Per germline, CDR1 SGHVS and CDR2 FQNEAQ. J gave up 0 bases and V 4 bases, and 3 bases lay outside the gene matches. The CDR3 extends over 15 amino acids. In nucleotides, the CDR3 is TGTGCCAGCAGCTCATCAGGGGGCTCTGGAAACACCATATATTTT. This gives the protein CASSSSGGSGNTIYF.

This chain connects TRBV4-3 to TRBJ1-1; 9 bases match TRBD1. Trimming at V came to 3 bases and at J to 1 base, leaving 3 bases not matched to a gene. The CDR3 has 15 residues. The germline V gene encodes CDR1 LGHNA and CDR2 YSLEER. Written as DNA, the CDR3 is TGCGCCAGCAGCCAGGACAGGGGACCGAACACTGAAGCTTTCTTT. Translating it yields CASSQDRGPNTEAFF.

The V gene is TRBV5-6, the J gene TRBJ1-2, with TRBD1 matching over 9 bases. This CDR3 has 16 residues. The trim removed 4 bases at V and 4 bases at J, leaving 11 bases unmatched. Germline lookup yields CDR1 SGHDT and CDR2 YYEEEE. The CDR3 region has the DNA TGTGCCAGCAGCCCCACCGGGACAGGGAACCTCTATGGCTACACCTTC. Protein: CASSPTGTGNLYGYTF.

The chain carries TRBV6-5 and TRBJ1-2; 9 bases agree with TRBD1. The length of the CDR3 is 14 residues. Unmatched junction bases numbered 8, after V lost 7 bases and J lost 5 bases. The germline V gene has CDR1 MNHEY and CDR2 SVGAGI. DNA of the CDR3: TGTGCCAGCATCACAGGGACAGGGCTGTATGGCTACACCTTC. Its protein is CASITGTGLYGYTF.

The CDR3 reads CALSPPNTGELFF. For the CDR3, the DNA is TGTGCCCTGAGCCCACCGAACACCGGGGAGCTGTTTTTT. This sequence joins TRBV30 and TRBJ2-2; D uncertain. V was clipped by 8 bases and J by 0 bases, with 10 bases between them. The CDR3 extends over 13 amino acids. The V gene's germline CDR1 is GTSNPN and CDR2 SVGIG (reference sequence).

This chain links TRBV7-8 with TRBJ1-5; weak D call: TRBD1 (5 bases). Germline assignment: CDR1 SGHVS and CDR2 FQNEAQ. The CDR3 loop spans 14 amino acids. V lost 2 bases, J lost 5 bases, and 10 bases lay in between. The CDR3 region has the DNA TGTGCCAGCAGCTTATTGGCAGGGTATCAGCCCCAGCATTTT. Translation: CASSLLAGYQPQHF.

The CDR3 sequence is CASSIDPGWTEAFF. The CDR3 coding sequence is TGTGCCAGTAGTATTGATCCAGGGTGGACTGAAGCTTTCTTT. The chain is built from TRBV19 and TRBJ1-1; perhaps TRBD1 as D (5 bases). This CDR3 is built from 14 residues. Per the germline V gene, CDR1 is LNHDA and CDR2 is SQIVND (reference sequence). The V and J ends lost 3 bases and 5 bases respectively, with 13 bases between them.

V and J are TRBV4-2 and TRBJ2-5, with TRBD1 matching 9 bases. This CDR3 contains 17 residues. Germline lookup yields CDR1 LGHNA and CDR2 YNFKEQ. V shed 1 base, J shed 4 bases, and the junction held 10 bases outside the gene matches. The CDR3 is CASSQVSGQGISETQYF. In nucleotides, the CDR3 is TGTGCCAGCAGCCAAGTTTCCGGACAGGGGATATCAGAGACCCAGTACTTC.

This clone was picked up one time. The gene calls are TRBV7-9 and TRBJ1-6; tentative D call: TRBD1 (6 bases). The CDR3 totals 16 residues. V lost 4 bases and J 9 bases, leaving 19 bases between the germline ends. In germline, CDR1 is SEHNR, CDR2 FQNEAQ (reference sequence). The DNA for the CDR3 is TGTGCCAGCAGCTCCCGGAGAGGGGGTGGTGGTTCACCCCTCCACTTT. Its protein product is CASSSRRGGGGSPLHF.